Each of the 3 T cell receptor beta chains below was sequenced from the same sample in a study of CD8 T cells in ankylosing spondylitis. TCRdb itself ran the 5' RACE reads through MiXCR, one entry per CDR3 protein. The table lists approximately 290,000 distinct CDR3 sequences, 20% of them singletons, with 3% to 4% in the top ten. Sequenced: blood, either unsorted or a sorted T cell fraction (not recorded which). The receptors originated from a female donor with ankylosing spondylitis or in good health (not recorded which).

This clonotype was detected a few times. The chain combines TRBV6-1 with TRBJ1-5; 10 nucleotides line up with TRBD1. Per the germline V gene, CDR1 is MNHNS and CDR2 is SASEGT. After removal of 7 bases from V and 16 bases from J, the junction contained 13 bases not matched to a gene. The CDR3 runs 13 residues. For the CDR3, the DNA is TGTGCCAGCATGCGACAGGGGGCCGGGGCCGAACATTTT. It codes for CASMRQGAGAEHF.

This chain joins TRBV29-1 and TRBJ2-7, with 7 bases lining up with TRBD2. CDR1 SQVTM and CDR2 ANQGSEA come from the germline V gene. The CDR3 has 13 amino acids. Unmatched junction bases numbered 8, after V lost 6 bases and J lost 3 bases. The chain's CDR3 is CSVREGDYYEQYF. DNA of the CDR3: TGCAGCGTCAGGGAGGGTGACTACTACGAGCAGTACTTC.

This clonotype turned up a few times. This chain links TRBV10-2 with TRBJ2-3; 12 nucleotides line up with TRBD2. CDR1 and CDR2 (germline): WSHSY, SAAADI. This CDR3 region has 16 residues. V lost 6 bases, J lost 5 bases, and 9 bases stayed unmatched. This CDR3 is CASRATSGRGGDTQYF. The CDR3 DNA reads TGCGCCAGCAGGGCGACTAGCGGGAGAGGTGGAGATACGCAGTATTTT.